The following is a T cell receptor (beta chain) sequence with its context. The data were obtained in a study of long-term antiretroviral therapy in people with HIV. The CDR3 contains 12 residues. Germline V gives CDR1 SGHTA, CDR2 FQGNSA. V was pared by 2 bases and J by 5 bases, with 6 bases between. The authors ran the immunoSEQ assay, v3.0, at survey level. Produced via immunoSEQ multiplex PCR; TCRdb's table is partial and in-frame only. The repertoire holds about 21,000 clones, with around 84% as singletons. The clonotype was recovered from a man between 60 and 75 years old with HIV. The chain links TRBV7-2 to TRBJ1-2; the D is unclear. This sample comprised unsorted PBMCs, obtained 1.3 years after starting antiretroviral therapy. Here the CDR3 DNA reads TGTGCCAGCAGCTTAAGACAATATGGCTACACCTTC. It codes for CASSLRQYGYTF.